Listed below are T cell receptor beta chains from one sample, sequenced in a study of cytomegalovirus exposure and HLA in healthy donors. Measured with immunoSEQ multiplex PCR; TCRdb has only the in-frame clones, and not every one. This sample carries 150,000 to 200,000 clones, about 81% of them seen once, and the ten largest clones take about 2.2%. The specimen was PBMCs. The receptor source for this set is a woman in her thirties in good health and CMV-seronegative. Each CDR3 is given without its conserved first and last residue. D genes are given only for firm matches.

TRBV29-1	TRBJ1-2	NA	SVRSGGYT
TRBV28	TRBJ2-3	TRBD2	ASSDNLSGSHPQY
TRBV28	TRBJ2-1	TRBD2	ASPTSSGANEQF
TRBV6-6	TRBJ2-7	NA	ASSYAIHEQY
TRBV5-6	TRBJ2-3	NA	ASSLGQASTDTQY
TRBV29-1	TRBJ1-5	TRBD1	SVMTGTNQPQH
TRBV30	TRBJ2-5	TRBD2	AWRASGRVETQY
TRBV7-2	TRBJ2-1	NA	ASGSQSSYNEQF
TRBV28	TRBJ2-7	TRBD1	ASKTTGDEQY
TRBV6-5	TRBJ1-4	TRBD1	ASSQVGGDYEKLF
TRBV5-1	TRBJ2-3	TRBD2	ASSLFVGGGNTDTQY
TRBV19	TRBJ2-5	TRBD1	ASSATKPGQLQETQY
TRBV7-2	TRBJ2-7	NA	ASSLDNRQGTYEQY
TRBV27	TRBJ2-7	TRBD2	ASSLLVGGGGEQY
TRBV19	TRBJ2-3	NA	ASSISLATGDTQY
TRBV21-1	TRBJ1-1	NA	ARLGGDTEAF
TRBV19	TRBJ1-5	TRBD1	ASSLQGGNQPQH
TRBV5-1	TRBJ1-6	NA	ASSLETAASPLH
TRBV7-2	TRBJ2-4	TRBD1	ASSFPGGDIQY
TRBV1	TRBJ2-3	NA	TSSQVHGGGGNTDTQY
TRBV11-3	TRBJ2-1	TRBD2	ASSTARGGRSEQF
TRBV27	TRBJ2-7	TRBD1	ASSQRQGLAYEQY
TRBV19	TRBJ1-2	TRBD1	ASRGTAYGYT
TRBV29-1	TRBJ1-1	TRBD1	SVEGQGNTEAF
TRBV4-3	TRBJ1-6	NA	ANSHAGGGTINSPLH
TRBV10-3	TRBJ1-2	NA	AISEQGDYGYT
TRBV27	TRBJ2-7	TRBD1	ASRSTGTGAREQY
TRBV25-1	TRBJ1-2	NA	ASSEFVGGSVNYGYT
TRBV28	TRBJ2-7	TRBD1	ASRGQGSSYEQY
TRBV6-5	TRBJ1-2	NA	ASTSTDVNYGYT
TRBV7-2	TRBJ1-2	TRBD1	VSSWGQEGGYT
TRBV7-2	TRBJ1-6	TRBD1	ASSFTGGEESPLH
TRBV23-1	TRBJ2-7	NA	ASSQYRQVCPYEQY
TRBV6-5	TRBJ2-2	TRBD2	ASTSGRARNGELF
TRBV5-1	TRBJ2-3	NA	ASSLPPERVGLPDTQY
TRBV4-1	TRBJ1-1	NA	ASSQERSNRYTEAF
TRBV19	TRBJ2-3	TRBD1	ASTPTGNTDTQY
TRBV28	TRBJ2-1	TRBD1	ASSSPGRGNNEQF
TRBV6-9	TRBJ1-5	NA	ASSEGPGVPQH
TRBV18	TRBJ2-5	TRBD1	ASSPSLGQGGETQY
TRBV7-9	TRBJ2-7	NA	SSSLAGDEQY
TRBV10-2	TRBJ2-7	TRBD1	ASSERTGVDEQY
TRBV21-1	TRBJ1-2	NA	ASSNQPGQNYGYT
TRBV29-1	TRBJ1-1	NA	SVGRGNTEAF
TRBV7-2	TRBJ2-1	NA	ASSRFSGKQF
TRBV10-3	TRBJ2-2	TRBD1	AISAGDRRSAELF
TRBV28	TRBJ1-5	NA	ASRPGGSGQPQH